The 25 T cell receptor beta chains presented below share a single source sample, sequenced in a study of blood T cells in healthy people across ages. Sample-barcoded 5' priming and a J-beta primer mix drove a second PCR of roughly 6 to 12 cycles. TCRdb redid the calling of the 5' RACE reads with MiXCR, one entry per CDR3 protein. In the table there are just over 1 million distinct CDR3 sequences, 45% of which are singletons. Material: blood. The source of these receptors is a woman aged 60-70 years in good health.

This chain joins TRBV5-1 and TRBJ2-3; no reliable D call. V was pared by 7 bases and J by 0 bases, with 21 bases between. The CDR3 length is 17 residues. Germline CDR1 is SGHRS and CDR2 is YFSETQ. The CDR3 region has the DNA TGCGCCAGCCGCCTTCCCCGCATACAGCGCAGCACAGATACGCAGTATTTT. It encodes CASRLPRIQRSTDTQYF.

CDR3 in amino acids: CASSAVPDMNSPLHF. Written as DNA, the CDR3 is TGTGCCAGCAGCGCAGTTCCGGATATGAATTCACCCCTCCACTTT. V and J are TRBV9 and TRBJ1-6, with no clear D. Germline V gene lookup returns CDR1 SGDLS and CDR2 YYNGEE. Trimming stripped 3 bases from V and 7 bases from J, with 14 bases between. The CDR3 is 15 amino acids.

This clonotype was found many times. This sequence joins TRBV7-2 and TRBJ1-4; tentative D call: TRBD1 (5 bases). Germline CDR1 SGHTA, CDR2 FQGNSA. The CDR3 extends over 15 amino acids. V was shortened by 8 bases and J by 7 bases, with 20 bases between the two germline ends. Here the CDR3 DNA reads TGTGCCAGCTCCCCTAACACCCCCGGGGGTGAAAAACTGTTTTTT. Its translation: CASSPNTPGGEKLFF.

The chain joins TRBV5-1 to TRBJ2-6; D ambiguous. This CDR3 is 14 amino acids long. From germline, CDR1 is SGHRS and CDR2 YFSETQ. CDR3 in DNA: TGCCCACGGGCGACTGGCTCTGGGGCCAACGTCCTGACTTTC. This sequence encodes CPRATGSGANVLTF.

This sequence joins TRBV7-9 and TRBJ2-3; 7 nucleotides align to TRBD1. Per germline, CDR1 SEHNR and CDR2 FQNEAQ (reference sequence). The CDR3 is 15 residues long. V lost 8 bases to trimming and J lost 8 bases; unmatched junction nucleotides: 16. DNA of the CDR3: TGTGCCAGCGGCACCACGGGACAGTTAGTCGGTACGCAGTATTTT. Translation: CASGTTGQLVGTQYF.

J is TRBJ2-1 and V is TRBV11-2; D tentatively reads TRBD1 or TRBD2 (5 bases each). The CDR3 consists of 15 residues. V lost 3 bases and J lost 0, with 9 bases in between. The germline gives CDR1 SGHAT, CDR2 FQNNGV. The CDR3 here is CASSFVGDSYNEQFF. CDR3 sequence (DNA): TGTGCCAGCAGCTTCGTGGGGGACTCCTACAATGAGCAGTTCTTC.

The genes are TRBV6-5 and TRBJ1-2; D is uncertain. The CDR3 runs 13 residues. Trimming shortened V by 9 bases and J by 5 bases, and 16 bases separated the two germline ends. Germline V gives CDR1 MNHEY, CDR2 SVGAGI. CDR3 protein: CASKADGPYGYTF. CDR3 nucleotides: TGTGCCAGTAAAGCTGACGGGCCTTATGGCTACACCTTC.

This chain joins TRBV10-1 and TRBJ2-4, with D possibly matching TRBD2 (5 bases). With the DNA end fitting TRBJ2-7 better, the J assignment may be wrong. Germline V gene data show CDR1 as WNHNN and CDR2 as SYGVQD (reference sequence). The CDR3 runs 14 residues. This CDR3 reads CASSEAGETYEQYF. The CDR3, as DNA: TGCGCCAGCAGTGAAGCCGGGGAGACCTACGAGCAGTACTTC.

This clonotype was observed a few times. The rearrangement links TRBV12-3 or TRBV12-4 to TRBJ2-7; 10 bases match TRBD1. With the DNA end fitting TRBJ2-5 better, the J assignment may be wrong. This CDR3 is built from 15 residues. The CDR3 sequence is CASSGGGTGEETQYF. The CDR3 DNA follows: TGTGCCAGCAGCGGGGGAGGGACAGGGGAAGAGACCCAGTACTTC.

J is TRBJ2-3 and V is TRBV7-9; possibly TRBD2 for D (6 bases). The germline V gene has CDR1 SEHNR and CDR2 FQNEAQ (reference sequence). This CDR3 spans 15 amino acids. Trimming cost V 5 bases and J 3 bases, with 15 bases left between them. CDR3 in amino acids: CASSPRGISTDTQYF. The CDR3 nucleotides are TGTGCCAGCAGCCCCCGCGGGATAAGTACAGATACGCAGTATTTT.

The gene calls are TRBV9 and TRBJ2-5; a weak D match, TRBD1 (6 bases). CDR3 length: 17 amino acids. Germline loops: CDR1 SGDLS, CDR2 YYNGEE. Trimming shortened V by 0 bases and J by 5 bases, and 20 bases separated the two germline ends. In DNA, the CDR3 is TGTGCCAGCAGCGTAGATCCCCTCCAGGGGCCTCGGGAGACCCAGTACTTC. It translates to CASSVDPLQGPRETQYF.

The rearrangement links TRBV7-2 to TRBJ1-4; D is ambiguous. Trimming cost V 1 base and J 2 bases, with 17 bases left between them. Germline V gene lookup returns CDR1 SGHTA and CDR2 FQGNSA. The CDR3 is 18 residues long. CDR3 region: CASSLGTAGVWTNEKLFF. CDR3 nucleotides: TGTGCCAGCAGCTTAGGAACAGCGGGAGTTTGGACTAATGAAAAACTGTTTTTT. The full variable domain, in which reference TRBV7-2 and TRBJ1-4 provide the parts outside the CDR3, is GAGVSQSPSNKVTEKGKDVELRCDPISGHTALYWYRQSLGQGLEFLIYFQGNSAPDKSGLPSDRFSAERTGGSVSTLTIQRTQQEDSAVYLCASSLGTAGVWTNEKLFFGSGTQLSVL.

About this clonotype itself: This may be a read error, as it is one base from a much larger clone. This sequence joins TRBV12-3 or TRBV12-4 and TRBJ2-5, with TRBD2 as a possible D gene (6 bases). The CDR3 covers 13 residues. Written as DNA, the CDR3 is TGTGCCAGCAGTTCCGGGGGAGTGGAGACCCGGTACTTC. Translation gives CASSSGGVETRYF.

V is TRBV29-1 and J is TRBJ2-2, with a weak D call TRBD2 (6 bases). The length of the CDR3 is 13 residues. The germline V and J ends were trimmed by 5 bases and 8 bases, with 15 bases remaining between them. Germline loops: CDR1 SQVTM, CDR2 ANQGSEA. For the CDR3, the DNA is TGCAGCGTTAGGAGGGGAGGATCGGGGGAGCTGTTTTTT. Translated: CSVRRGGSGELFF.

The chain recombines TRBV18 with TRBJ1-5, with D unclear. Trimming removed 0 bases from V and 6 bases from J, with 12 bases in between. The CDR3 is made up of 15 amino acids. From germline, CDR1 is KGHSH and CDR2 LQKENI. The CDR3: CASSPPSAKGQPQHF. The CDR3 region has the DNA TGTGCCAGCTCACCACCGTCGGCGAAGGGTCAGCCCCAGCATTTT.

The chain joins TRBV5-5 to TRBJ2-7, with D possibly being TRBD1 or TRBD2 (7 bases each). The CDR3 has 15 amino acids. Per the germline V gene, CDR1 is SGHKS and CDR2 is YYEKEE (reference sequence). V was clipped by 4 bases and J by 1 base, with 15 bases between them. The CDR3 reads CASSLRGGPSYEQYF. The CDR3 DNA reads TGTGCCAGCAGCCTCAGGGGGGGCCCATCCTACGAGCAGTACTTC.

The chain has TRBV24-1 and TRBJ2-5, with D unclear. V was trimmed by 2 bases and J by 11 bases, leaving 14 bases between them. The germline gives CDR1 KGHDR, CDR2 SFDVKD. The CDR3 totals 13 residues. The CDR3 region has the DNA TGTGCCACCAGTGATTGGATCACCAATGAGCAGTACTTC. This gives the protein CATSDWITNEQYF.

The chain carries TRBV21-1 and TRBJ2-6. TRBV21-1 represents a pseudogene. CDR3 length: 16 amino acids. CDR3 sequence (DNA): TGTGCCAGCAGCAACCCGCACAGCTCTGGGGCCAACGTCCTGACTTTC. It translates to CASSNPHSSGANVLTF.

J is TRBJ2-7 and V is TRBV28; TRBD1 matches 9 bases. Germline-derived CDR1 and CDR2 are MDHEN and SYDVKM. This CDR3 contains 14 residues. Germline trimming cut 7 bases from V and 2 bases from J; bases unmatched to any gene: 6. For the CDR3, the DNA is TGTGCCAGCACCTTGGGACAGGGTCCCTACGAGCAGTACTTC. Translating gives CASTLGQGPYEQYF.

This sequence joins TRBV12-3 or TRBV12-4 and TRBJ1-1; TRBD1 might be the D (5 bases). V was cut by 2 bases and J by 6 bases, with 7 bases left in between. This CDR3 has 12 residues. This CDR3 reads CASSLWGSEAFF. In DNA form, the CDR3 reads TGTGCCAGCAGTTTATGGGGGTCTGAAGCTTTCTTT.

The chain has TRBV13 and TRBJ1-2, with D perhaps TRBD1 (5 bases). V was pared by 0 bases and J by 1 base, with 9 bases between. The CDR3 loop spans 15 amino acids. Germline V lookup: CDR1 PRHDT, CDR2 FYEKMQ (reference sequence). The CDR3 loop is CASSLGTDNNYGYTF. CDR3 bases: TGTGCCAGCAGCTTAGGGACAGATAATAACTATGGCTACACCTTC. Supplemented by reference TRBV13 and TRBJ1-2, the full variable domain reads AAGVIQSPRHLIKEKRETATLKCYPIPRHDTVYWYQQGPGQDPQFLISFYEKMQSDKGSIPDRFSAQQFSDYHSELNMSSLELGDSALYFCASSLGTDNNYGYTFGSGTRLTVV.

The V gene is TRBV7-2, the J gene TRBJ2-3; 13 nucleotides agree with TRBD2. Germline values: CDR1 SGHTA, CDR2 FQGNSA. CDR3 size: 15 residues. V dropped 8 bases and J dropped 5; count of bases not matched to a gene: 7. CDR3 loop: CASRRTSGSQDTQYF. The DNA for the CDR3 is TGTGCCAGCCGTCGGACTAGCGGGAGTCAAGATACGCAGTATTTT.

This chain joins TRBV7-9 and TRBJ2-7; a possible D gene is TRBD1 (6 bases). The J call may be in error: the DNA end matches TRBJ2-4 better. Germline values: CDR1 SEHNR, CDR2 FQNEAQ (reference sequence). This CDR3 is 14 amino acids long. The CDR3 nucleotides are TGTGCCAGCAGCCCAGGGGCAAGCAAAAACATTCAGTACTTC. It encodes CASSPGASKNIQYF.

The chain joins TRBV7-9 to TRBJ2-1; 8 nucleotides match TRBD2. The CDR3 loop spans 16 amino acids. The V and J ends lost 3 bases and 0 bases, in that order; junction bases with no gene match: 4. CDR1 and CDR2 (germline): SEHNR, FQNEAQ (reference sequence). The DNA of the CDR3 is TGTGCCAGCAGCTTTACTAGCGGACGCTCCTACAATGAGCAGTTCTTC. Residues: CASSFTSGRSYNEQFF.

This clonotype was observed a handful of times. The rearrangement joins TRBV20-1 to TRBJ2-3; 11 bases align to TRBD2. V was clipped by 4 bases and J by 3 bases; unmatched bases: 9. The CDR3 spans 16 residues. Germline CDR1 reads DFQATT; CDR2 reads SNEGSKA (reference sequence). The CDR3 DNA follows: TGCAGTGCTACGGTTTATAGCGGGAGGGCGACAGATACGCAGTATTTT. It is translated as CSATVYSGRATDTQYF.